The rows below give T cell receptor beta chains drawn from one sample of a study of CD8+ T cells in alopecia areata. Measured with immunoSEQ multiplex PCR; TCRdb has only the in-frame clones, and not every one. The table includes approximately 90,000 clones, over 70% detected once. The sample consisted of CD8+ T cells sorted from blood, taken at week 44, from a patient treated with tofacitinib. These receptors were obtained from a human donor with alopecia areata. The CDR3 runs from the conserved cysteine through the conserved F or W. A D gene is named only where the DNA matches it firmly. Rows may omit the clone size; those that give it use once, few, many or a size class.

size,D,length,V,J,CDR3,DNA
.,.,15,TRBV4-3,TRBJ1-1,CASSQAPLRDTEAFF,TGCGCCAGCAGCCAAGCCCCCCTTAGGGACACTGAAGCTTTCTTT
.,.,13,TRBV5-6,TRBJ2-5,CASTTGEQGTQYF,TGTGCCAGCACCACGGGGGAACAAGGAACCCAGTACTTC
.,TRBD2,15,TRBV4-3,TRBJ2-7,CASSQDAGGPYEQYF,TGCGCCAGCAGCCAAGATGCGGGGGGACCCTACGAGCAGTACTTC
.,TRBD1,16,TRBV4-3,TRBJ2-7,CASSRERTGPFYEQYF,TGCGCCAGCAGCCGGGAGAGGACAGGCCCTTTCTACGAGCAGTACTTC
.,.,13,TRBV14,TRBJ2-7,CASSQDSIYEQYF,TGTGCCAGCAGCCAAGATAGTATCTACGAGCAGTACTTC
.,.,15,TRBV9,TRBJ1-1,CASSVEGRLNTEAFF,TGTGCCAGCAGCGTCGAGGGTAGGTTGAACACTGAAGCTTTCTTT
.,.,11,TRBV6-5,TRBJ2-3,CASIMEDTQYF,TGTGCCAGCATCATGGAAGATACGCAGTATTTT
few,.,15,TRBV4-3,TRBJ1-2,CASSQDMTVGYGYTF,TGCGCCAGCAGCCAAGATATGACGGTGGGCTATGGCTACACCTTC
.,.,14,TRBV5-1,TRBJ2-7,CASSLGGPGYEQYF,TGCGCCAGCAGCTTGGGGGGGCCAGGGTACGAGCAGTACTTC
.,TRBD1,13,TRBV9,TRBJ2-7,CASSPGDSYEQYF,TGTGCCAGCAGCCCCGGGGACAGCTACGAGCAGTACTTC
large,.,14,TRBV7-2,TRBJ2-7,CASSLGGSWDEQYF,TGTGCCAGCAGCTTAGGAGGGTCGTGGGACGAGCAGTACTTC
.,.,14,TRBV7-9,TRBJ1-1,CASSPMDEAIEAFF,TGTGCCAGCAGCCCCATGGACGAGGCCATTGAAGCTTTCTTT
.,TRBD1,13,TRBV30,TRBJ1-2,CAWSRTGSGGYTF,TGTGCCTGGAGTCGGACAGGGTCGGGTGGCTACACCTTC
few,.,13,TRBV7-7,TRBJ2-3,CASSAVGRDTQYF,TGTGCCAGCAGCGCGGTGGGGAGGGATACGCAGTATTTT
few,TRBD1,12,TRBV10-2,TRBJ1-2,CASSSDRAGYTF,TGCGCCAGCAGTTCCGACAGGGCGGGCTACACCTTC
.,.,14,TRBV19,TRBJ1-1,CASLDARMNTEAFF,TGTGCCAGTTTGGACGCTCGGATGAACACTGAAGCTTTCTTT
.,.,15,TRBV2,TRBJ1-1,CASNEHQGLNTEAFF,TGTGCCAGCAACGAACATCAGGGCTTGAACACTGAAGCTTTCTTT
once,.,15,TRBV7-6,TRBJ2-3,CASSPWGEYTDTQYF,TGTGCCAGCAGCCCCTGGGGGGAGTACACAGATACGCAGTATTTT
.,.,14,TRBV7-9,TRBJ1-2,CASSLGGAVVGYTF,TGTGCCAGCAGCTTAGGGGGCGCAGTGGTTGGCTACACCTTC
.,.,12,TRBV10-3,TRBJ2-3,CAISEDGFTQYF,TGTGCCATCAGTGAGGACGGGTTTACGCAGTATTTT
.,.,14,TRBV25-1,TRBJ1-2,CASSDRGADYGYTF,TGTGCCAGCAGTGACAGGGGTGCGGACTATGGCTACACCTTC
few,.,15,TRBV6-5,TRBJ2-5,CASSLSGTAQETQYF,TGTGCCAGCAGTCTATCCGGGACTGCCCAAGAGACCCAGTACTTC
.,TRBD1,15,TRBV29-1,TRBJ1-1,CSVEGPGGLDTEAFF,TGCAGCGTTGAAGGGCCAGGGGGCTTGGACACTGAAGCTTTCTTT
.,TRBD2,16,TRBV9,TRBJ2-5,CASSVGWRGTEETQYF,TGTGCCAGCAGCGTAGGATGGCGGGGGACCGAAGAGACCCAGTACTTC
.,TRBD1,17,TRBV7-9,TRBJ2-5,CASSVIQPTGGRETQYF,TGTGCCAGCAGCGTAATTCAACCCACAGGGGGCCGGGAGACCCAGTACTTC
.,.,16,TRBV14,TRBJ2-7,CASSPGDWQGSYEQYF,TGTGCCAGCAGCCCAGGGGATTGGCAGGGTTCCTACGAGCAGTACTTC
few,TRBD1,13,TRBV6-1,TRBJ2-7,CASTVGQGDEQYF,TGTGCCAGCACCGTGGGACAGGGAGACGAGCAGTACTTC
few,TRBD1,12,TRBV7-9,TRBJ2-7,CASSLGQVEQYF,TGTGCCAGCAGCTTGGGACAGGTCGAGCAGTACTTC
.,TRBD1,15,TRBV15,TRBJ2-7,CATSTSGTGFYEQYF,TGTGCCACCAGCACCTCGGGGACAGGCTTCTACGAGCAGTACTTC
.,.,12,TRBV30,TRBJ1-2,CAWNRRNYGYTF,TGTGCCTGGAATCGGCGGAACTATGGCTACACCTTC
once,TRBD1,13,TRBV27,TRBJ2-7,CASSWTGSYEQYF,TGTGCCAGCAGTTGGACAGGGAGCTACGAGCAGTACTTC
.,.,14,TRBV7-7,TRBJ2-3,CASSLDSLTDTQYF,TGTGCCAGCAGCTTAGATAGCTTGACAGATACGCAGTATTTT
.,.,12,TRBV15,TRBJ2-1,CATSREADEQFF,TGTGCCACCAGCAGAGAGGCCGATGAGCAGTTCTTC
.,TRBD1,16,TRBV4-1,TRBJ1-2,CASSPFLGQSPYGYTF,TGCGCCAGCAGCCCGTTTCTGGGACAGTCCCCCTATGGCTACACCTTC
.,.,15,TRBV6-5,TRBJ2-7,CASSTRLDRRYEQYF,TGTGCCAGCAGTACGCGTCTAGACAGGCGGTACGAGCAGTACTTC
.,TRBD2,15,TRBV9,TRBJ2-3,CASSTPGLASDTQYF,TGTGCCAGCAGCACACCGGGACTAGCGTCAGATACGCAGTATTTT
.,TRBD2,15,TRBV19,TRBJ2-1,CATGPGTTYYNEQFF,TGTGCAACGGGACCCGGGACTACCTACTACAATGAGCAGTTCTTC
.,TRBD2,12,TRBV29-1,TRBJ2-7,CSVIAGNYEQYF,TGCAGCGTAATAGCGGGGAACTACGAGCAGTACTTC
.,.,14,TRBV19,TRBJ2-6,CASSRRSGANVLTF,TGTGCCAGTAGTAGAAGGTCTGGGGCCAACGTCCTGACTTTC
.,.,13,TRBV13,TRBJ1-1,CASSSTGTNEAFF,TGTGCCAGCAGCTCAACCGGGACTAACGAAGCTTTCTTT
few,.,14,TRBV7-9,TRBJ2-1,CASGGSGIDNEQFF,TGTGCCAGCGGGGGTTCGGGGATCGACAATGAGCAGTTCTTC
once,TRBD2,16,TRBV11-2,TRBJ2-3,CASSSRGRAHTDTQYF,TGTGCCAGCAGCTCGCGCGGGAGGGCCCACACAGATACGCAGTATTTT
.,.,17,TRBV4-2,TRBJ1-2,CASSQDLIGASNYGYTF,TGTGCCAGCAGCCAAGATCTCATCGGGGCGTCAAACTATGGCTACACCTTC
.,.,16,TRBV7-9,TRBJ2-2,CASSLGGIVNTGELFF,TGTGCCAGCAGCTTAGGAGGTATCGTGAACACCGGGGAGCTGTTTTTT
few,TRBD1,14,TRBV11-2,TRBJ2-7,CASSLTGGKYEQYF,TGTGCCAGCAGCTTAACAGGGGGTAAATACGAGCAGTACTTC
.,TRBD1,15,TRBV29-1,TRBJ2-2,CSVWGTGRNTGELFF,TGCAGCGTTTGGGGGACAGGACGAAACACCGGGGAGCTGTTTTTT
.,.,14,TRBV27,TRBJ1-5,CASSVDRDYQPQHF,TGTGCCAGCAGTGTGGACAGAGATTATCAGCCCCAGCATTTT
.,TRBD1,14,TRBV18,TRBJ2-1,CASSPERTGHEQFF,TGTGCCAGCTCACCCGAGCGGACAGGTCATGAGCAGTTCTTC
.,.,18,TRBV28,TRBJ2-7,CASSPRVSDPPAYYEQYF,TGTGCCAGCAGCCCCCGGGTCAGCGATCCCCCGGCCTACTACGAGCAGTACTTC
.,.,11,TRBV9,TRBJ1-2,CASSVGGNYTF,TGTGCCAGCAGCGTAGGTGGGAACTACACCTTC